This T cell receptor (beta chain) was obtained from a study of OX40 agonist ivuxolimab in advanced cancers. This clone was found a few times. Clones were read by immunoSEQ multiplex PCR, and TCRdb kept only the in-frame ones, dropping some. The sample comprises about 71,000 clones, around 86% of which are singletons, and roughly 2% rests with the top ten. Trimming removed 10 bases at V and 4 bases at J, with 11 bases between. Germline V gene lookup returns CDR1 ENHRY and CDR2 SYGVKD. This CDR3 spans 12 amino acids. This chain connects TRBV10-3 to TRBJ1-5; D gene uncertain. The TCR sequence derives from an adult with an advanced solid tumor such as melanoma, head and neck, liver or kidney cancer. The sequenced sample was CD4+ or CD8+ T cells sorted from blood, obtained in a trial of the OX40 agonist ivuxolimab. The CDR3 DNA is TGTGCCACCGGTTCCCCTAATCAGCCCCAGCATTTT. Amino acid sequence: CATGSPNQPQHF.